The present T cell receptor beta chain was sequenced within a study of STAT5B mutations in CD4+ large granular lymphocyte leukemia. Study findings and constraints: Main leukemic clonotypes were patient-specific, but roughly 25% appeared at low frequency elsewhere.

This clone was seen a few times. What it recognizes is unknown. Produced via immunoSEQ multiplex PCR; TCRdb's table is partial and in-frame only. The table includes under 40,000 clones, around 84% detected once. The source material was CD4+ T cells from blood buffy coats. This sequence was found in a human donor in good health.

In nucleotides, the CDR3 is TGTGCCAGTAGCAAAATAACGAACTATGGCTACACCTTC. Translated: CASSKITNYGYTF. V usage is TRBV19 and J usage is TRBJ1-2; no reliable D call. CDR3 length: 13 residues. V was cut by 6 bases and J by 2 bases, with 10 bases left in between. CDR1 and CDR2 from the germline V gene are LNHDA and SQIVND (reference sequence).